The 16 T cell receptor beta chains below come from one sample, sequenced in a study of shared clonotypes between healthy human individuals. TCRdb keeps only in-frame clones here, not all; method: immunoSEQ multiplex PCR. The sample holds around 1 million clones, approximately 76% seen once. Sequencing input: memory CD4+ T cells sorted from blood. Sample subset: CD45RA-negative fraction. All receptors derive from a man between 18 and 35 years old in good health.

The chain employs TRBV19 and TRBJ2-6; D may be TRBD2 (5 bases). V gave up 5 bases and J gave up 0 bases, with 11 bases separating them. CDR3 length: 16 residues. Germline-derived CDR1 and CDR2 are LNHDA and SQIVND (reference sequence). The chain's CDR3 is CASSPRRDSGANVLTF. The CDR3, as DNA: TGTGCCAGTAGTCCCCGCCGGGACTCTGGGGCCAACGTCCTGACTTTC.

This chain uses TRBV15 with TRBJ1-1; D is uncertain. This CDR3 comprises 14 residues. V was trimmed by 0 bases and J by 10 bases, leaving 15 bases between them. CDR1 LNHNV and CDR2 YYDKDF come from the germline V gene (reference sequence). DNA for the CDR3: TGTGCCACCAGCAGAGAGGCTAGGGTTGAAGGAGCTTTCTTT. It translates to CATSREARVEGAFF.

This chain links TRBV11-2 with TRBJ2-7; tentatively, D is TRBD1 (9 bases). CDR1 and CDR2 from the germline V gene are SGHAT and FQNNGV. Between the trimmed V and J ends, which lost 5 bases and 6 bases, there was a span of 17 bases. This CDR3 has 14 residues. CDR3 amino acids: CASSLGTGTSEQYF. The CDR3 DNA reads TGTGCCAGCAGCCTCGGGACAGGGACTAGCGAGCAGTACTTC.

The chain recombines TRBV19 with TRBJ1-5; the D gene is possibly TRBD1 (6 bases). Germline CDR1 LNHDA, CDR2 SQIVND (reference sequence). The CDR3 runs 13 residues. The germline V and J ends were trimmed by 4 bases and 5 bases, with 9 bases remaining between them. CDR3 amino acids: CASSKGVDQPQHF. The CDR3 DNA reads as TGTGCCAGTAGTAAGGGGGTGGATCAGCCCCAGCATTTT.

CDR3 amino acids: CANGTGYHEQYF. As DNA, the CDR3 is TGTGCCAATGGGACAGGGTACCACGAGCAGTACTTC. The genes are TRBV19 and TRBJ2-7; 9 bases match TRBD1. With 10 bases clipped from V and 5 bases from J, the junction kept 6 bases outside the gene matches. The CDR3 spans 12 residues. Looked up from germline, CDR1 is LNHDA and CDR2 is SQIVND (reference sequence).

The chain is built from TRBV7-2 and TRBJ2-7, with 9 bases lining up with TRBD2. The CDR3 has 15 amino acids. Germline trimming cut 5 bases from V and 3 bases from J; bases unmatched to any gene: 8. Germline assignment: CDR1 SGHTA and CDR2 FQGNSA. Written as DNA, the CDR3 is TGTGCCAGCAGCCCTCGAGCGGGAGGAGGCTACGAGCAGTACTTC. It translates to CASSPRAGGGYEQYF.

The chain carries TRBV19 and TRBJ2-2; TRBD1 might be the D (5 bases). The CDR3 is made up of 18 amino acids. V lost 0 bases to trimming and J lost 2 bases, with 16 bases between them. Germline-derived CDR1 and CDR2 are LNHDA and SQIVND (reference sequence). DNA of the CDR3: TGTGCCAGTAGTATAGATCGGGCCTGGGGCGGTAACACCGGGGAGCTGTTTTTT. It codes for CASSIDRAWGGNTGELFF.

The chain uses TRBV6-1 and TRBJ1-2; D unresolved. V was pared by 6 bases and J by 0 bases, with 11 bases between. This CDR3 region has 14 residues. From germline, CDR1 is MNHNS and CDR2 SASEGT. CDR3 in amino acids: CASSRSQSNYGYTF. The CDR3 DNA is TGTGCCAGCAGCCGAAGCCAGTCTAACTATGGCTACACCTTC.

This rearrangement joins TRBV25-1 to TRBJ2-2, with no clear D. V was cut by 0 bases and J by 10 bases, with 12 bases left in between. The germline gives CDR1 MGHDK, CDR2 SYGVNS. This CDR3 is built from 14 residues. This chain's CDR3 is CASSEYGRTEELFF. The CDR3, as DNA: TGTGCCAGCAGTGAATATGGGCGCACTGAGGAGCTGTTTTTT.

The gene calls are TRBV21-1 and TRBJ2-3; the table's D call, TRBD2, has no DNA check behind it. TRBV21-1 is annotated as a pseudogene. This CDR3 contains 18 residues. CDR3 region: CASSKPPGSGRTTDTQYF. The DNA of the CDR3 is TGTGCCAGCAGCAAACCCCCGGGTAGCGGGAGGACGACAGATACGCAGTATTTT.

V is TRBV21-1 and J is TRBJ1-2. TRBV21-1 is a known pseudogene. CDR3 length equals 14 residues. This chain's CDR3 is CASSKVRKFYGYTF. CDR3 coding DNA: TGTGCCAGCAGCAAAGTTAGGAAGTTCTATGGCTACACCTTC.

Worth noting for this clone: Other nucleotide sequences in the sample specify the same CDR3. The chain links TRBV18 to TRBJ1-4, with D uncertain. V gave up 1 base and J gave up 8 bases, with 5 bases separating them. This CDR3 comprises 12 residues. Looked up from germline, CDR1 is KGHSH and CDR2 is LQKENI. CDR3 sequence (DNA): TGTGCCAGCTCACCACGAGAAGAAAAACTGTTTTTT. Protein sequence: CASSPREEKLFF.

To note about this clone: This sample also contains other DNA sequences that code for the same CDR3. The V gene is TRBV18, the J gene TRBJ2-7; D is undetermined. This CDR3 is 13 amino acids long. CDR1 is KGHSH, CDR2 LQKENI, per germline. The V end lost 3 bases, the J end lost 4 bases, and 10 bases lay between the germline ends. This CDR3 is CASSPPSGYEQYF. The CDR3 DNA reads as TGTGCCAGCTCACCCCCCTCCGGGTACGAGCAGTACTTC.

The chain combines TRBV6-1 with TRBJ2-5; D might be TRBD1 (5 bases). The CDR3 spans 15 residues. Trimming took off 3 bases at V and 3 bases at J, with 14 bases between the two ends. Germline V gene data show CDR1 as MNHNS and CDR2 as SASEGT. CDR3 DNA: TGTGCCAGCAGTGACGGAAGGACAAACAAAGAGACCCAGTACTTC. Its translation: CASSDGRTNKETQYF.

V is TRBV10-1 and J is TRBJ2-5; D possibly uses TRBD1 or TRBD2 (6 bases each). The CDR3 has 13 residues. Germline assignment: CDR1 WNHNN and CDR2 SYGVQD (reference sequence). The V gene lost 5 bases and the J gene lost 11 bases, with 18 bases spanning the gap. The CDR3 protein is CASSTGGHREQYF. In DNA form, the CDR3 reads TGCGCCAGCAGTACTGGGGGGCATCGGGAGCAGTACTTC.

This clone was counted once. V gene TRBV9 combines with J gene TRBJ2-7, with TRBD2 identical over 8 bases. This CDR3 region has 16 residues. Germline lookup yields CDR1 SGDLS and CDR2 YYNGEE. After removal of 0 bases from V and 2 bases from J, the junction contained 7 bases not matched to a gene. The CDR3 DNA follows: TGTGCCAGCAGCGTAGGCCTCGCGGGAGGAGCCTACGAGCAGTACTTC. It codes for CASSVGLAGGAYEQYF. The full variable domain, rest sourced from reference TRBV9 and TRBJ2-7, is DSGVTQTPKHLITATGQRVTLRCSPRSGDLSVYWYQQSLDQGLQFLIQYYNGEERAKGNILERFSAQQFPDLHSELNLSSLELGDSALYFCASSVGLAGGAYEQYFGPGTRLTVT.